The rows below give T cell receptor beta chains drawn from one sample of a study of cytomegalovirus exposure and HLA in healthy donors. TCRdb keeps only in-frame clones here, not all; method: immunoSEQ multiplex PCR. In the table there are 130,000 or so clones, about three quarters of which are singletons. Sequences were obtained from PBMCs. The receptor source for this set is a man in his forties in good health and CMV-seropositive. The CDR3 runs from the conserved cysteine through the conserved F or W. The D gene is left open where the match is weak. Expanded clones get a size class; other rows say once, few or many, or leave the size out.

J gene,D gene,clone size,V gene,CDR3 protein,CDR3 DNA
TRBJ1-2,.,.,TRBV5-5,CASSLSGQGPYTF,TGTGCCAGCAGCTTGTCGGGTCAGGGGCCCTACACCTTC
TRBJ2-7,.,.,TRBV7-8,CASSLAGGQYEQYF,TGTGCCAGCAGCTTAGCCGGGGGACAGTACGAGCAGTACTTC
TRBJ2-1,TRBD2,.,TRBV5-4,CASGPGGSYNEQFF,TGTGCCAGCGGGCCGGGAGGAAGCTACAATGAGCAGTTCTTC
TRBJ2-7,TRBD2,.,TRBV27,CASSPRLAGVHEQYF,TGTGCCAGCAGCCCGAGACTAGCGGGGGTCCACGAGCAGTACTTC
TRBJ1-2,.,once,TRBV27,CASSPGQLRGYGYTF,TGTGCCAGCAGTCCCGGACAGTTACGCGGCTATGGCTACACCTTT
TRBJ2-7,TRBD1,.,TRBV6-5,CASSWDRVSYEQYF,TGTGCCAGCAGTTGGGACAGGGTATCCTACGAGCAGTACTTC
TRBJ2-5,TRBD2,.,TRBV25-1,CASSEASGGVRETQYF,TGTGCCAGCAGTGAAGCTAGCGGGGGGGTAAGAGAGACCCAGTACTTC
TRBJ2-7,TRBD1,.,TRBV25-1,CASKARQGAGEQYF,TGTGCCAGCAAGGCCCGACAGGGGGCGGGCGAGCAGTACTTC
TRBJ2-1,TRBD2,.,TRBV27,CASSLGRTREEQFF,TGTGCCAGCAGTTTGGGTAGGACTAGAGAGGAGCAGTTCTTC
TRBJ1-5,TRBD1,.,TRBV28,CASSFSSGQGQPQHF,TGTGCCAGCAGTTTTAGTTCGGGACAGGGTCAGCCCCAGCATTTT
TRBJ2-3,TRBD1,.,TRBV27,CASRGQGALYTQYF,TGTGCCAGCAGGGGACAGGGGGCTCTATATACGCAGTATTTT
TRBJ2-7,TRBD2,.,TRBV28,CASSPGLAPEQYF,TGTGCCAGCAGCCCGGGACTAGCGCCCGAGCAGTACTTC
TRBJ1-4,.,.,TRBV28,CASRNGEKLFF,TGTGCCAGCAGGAACGGTGAAAAACTGTTTTTT
TRBJ1-5,TRBD1,.,TRBV5-1,CASSRGQGAYSNQPQHF,TGCGCCAGCAGCCGGGGACAGGGGGCGTATAGCAATCAGCCCCAGCATTTT
TRBJ2-1,TRBD2,.,TRBV15,CATSRPLGLAGIPQFF,TGTGCCACCAGCAGACCCTTGGGTCTAGCGGGAATCCCCCAGTTCTTC
TRBJ2-3,TRBD1,.,TRBV7-2,CASSPRTGVDTDTQYF,TGTGCCAGCAGCCCTCGGACAGGGGTAGACACAGATACGCAGTATTTT
TRBJ1-5,.,few,TRBV10-3,CAISDQGRTYQPQHF,TGTGCCATCAGTGATCAGGGAAGGACATATCAGCCCCAGCATTTT
TRBJ2-7,.,.,TRBV9,CASSSARGYEQYF,TGTGCCAGCAGCTCCGCACGAGGGTACGAGCAGTACTTC
TRBJ2-7,.,few,TRBV28,CASSTTTDSYEQYF,TGTGCCAGCAGTACTACGACAGACTCCTACGAGCAGTACTTC
TRBJ1-2,.,.,TRBV15,CATSPRRGGVGYTF,TGTGCCACCAGCCCTCGTAGAGGGGGGGTTGGCTACACCTTC
TRBJ1-4,TRBD1,few,TRBV6-1,CASSEVSGTGNEKLFF,TGTGCCAGCAGTGAAGTCTCCGGGACAGGGAATGAAAAACTGTTTTTT
TRBJ1-5,.,few,TRBV7-6,CASSLGRNQPQHF,TGTGCCAGCAGCTTAGGGAGAAATCAGCCCCAGCATTTT
TRBJ1-5,.,few,TRBV2,CASSETVSNQPQHF,TGTGCCAGCAGTGAAACAGTTAGCAATCAGCCCCAGCATTTT
TRBJ2-3,TRBD1,.,TRBV9,CASSPRTGFPDTQYF,TGTGCCAGCAGCCCAAGGACAGGGTTCCCAGATACGCAGTATTTT